This T cell receptor (beta chain) was observed in a study of identical twins. Only a few counts were recorded for this clonotype. What it recognizes is unknown. The CDR3 spans 18 residues. J lost 6 bases, V lost 0 bases, and 10 bases had no gene match. CDR1 and CDR2 from the germline V gene are SQVTM and ANQGSEA. cDNA molecules carried unique molecular identifiers, and template switching added a universal primer site. In TCRdb, the 5' RACE reads were re-called with MiXCR into one record per CDR3 protein. Of just under 650,000 distinct CDR3 sequences in the sample, around 7.5% are singletons; the top ten hold 1.6%. Study-wide results and caveats: Some out-of-frame alpha sequences were shared by twins, and these showed excess low generation probability. Clonotypes of the beta chain that were abundant in cord blood carried fewer insertions (memory repertoires showed none).

Another study also made use of these data, one on yellow fever vaccine responses in identical twins.

The receptor was isolated from a young woman in good health. Material: PBMCs. The chain joins TRBV29-1 to TRBJ2-1; 14 bases match TRBD2. This chain's CDR3 is CSVEDPTRLAGGGNEQFF. The CDR3 DNA follows: TGCAGCGTTGAAGATCCCACCCGACTAGCGGGAGGGGGCAATGAGCAGTTCTTC.